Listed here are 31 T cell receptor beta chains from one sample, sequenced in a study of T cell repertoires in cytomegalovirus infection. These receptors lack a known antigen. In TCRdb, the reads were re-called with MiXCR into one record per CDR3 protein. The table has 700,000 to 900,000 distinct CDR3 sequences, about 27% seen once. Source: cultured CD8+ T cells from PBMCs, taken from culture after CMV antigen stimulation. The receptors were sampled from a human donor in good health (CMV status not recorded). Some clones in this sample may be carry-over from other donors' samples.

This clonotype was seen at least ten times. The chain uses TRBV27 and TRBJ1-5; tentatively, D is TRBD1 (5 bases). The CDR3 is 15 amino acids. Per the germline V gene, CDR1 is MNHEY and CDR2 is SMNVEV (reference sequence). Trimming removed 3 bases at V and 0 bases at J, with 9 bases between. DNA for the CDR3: TGTGCCAGCAGTTTGGTAGGGGATAGCAATCAGCCCCAGCATTTT. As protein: CASSLVGDSNQPQHF.

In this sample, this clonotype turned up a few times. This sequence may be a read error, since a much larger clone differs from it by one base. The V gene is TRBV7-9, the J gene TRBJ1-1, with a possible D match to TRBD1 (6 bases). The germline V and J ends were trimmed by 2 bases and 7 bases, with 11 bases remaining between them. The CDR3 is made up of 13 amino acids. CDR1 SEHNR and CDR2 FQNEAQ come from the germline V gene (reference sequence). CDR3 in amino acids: CASSLRGAGEAFF. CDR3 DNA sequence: TGTGCCAGCAGCTTAAGGGGGGCTGGTGAAGCTTTCTTT. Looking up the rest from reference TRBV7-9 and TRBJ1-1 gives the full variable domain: DTGVSQNPRHKITKRGQNVTFRCDPISEHNRLYWYRQTLGQGPEFLTYFQNEAQLEKSRLLSDRFSAERPKGSFSTLEIQRTEQGDSAMYLCASSLRGAGEAFFGQGTRLTVV.

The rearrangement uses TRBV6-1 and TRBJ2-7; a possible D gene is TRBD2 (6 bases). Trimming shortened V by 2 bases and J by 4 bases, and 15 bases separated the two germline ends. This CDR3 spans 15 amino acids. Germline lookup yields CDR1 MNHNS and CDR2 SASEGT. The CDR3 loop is CASSEFWGVRYEQYV. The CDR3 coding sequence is TGTGCCAGCAGTGAATTCTGGGGGGTACGTTACGAGCAGTACGTC.

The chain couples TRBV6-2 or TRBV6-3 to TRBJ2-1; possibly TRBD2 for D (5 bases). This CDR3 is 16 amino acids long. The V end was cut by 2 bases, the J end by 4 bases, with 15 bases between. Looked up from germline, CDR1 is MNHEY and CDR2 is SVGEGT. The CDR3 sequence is CASSYLPMSGYNEQFF. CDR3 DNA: TGTGCCAGCAGTTACCTCCCGATGAGCGGATACAATGAGCAGTTCTTC.

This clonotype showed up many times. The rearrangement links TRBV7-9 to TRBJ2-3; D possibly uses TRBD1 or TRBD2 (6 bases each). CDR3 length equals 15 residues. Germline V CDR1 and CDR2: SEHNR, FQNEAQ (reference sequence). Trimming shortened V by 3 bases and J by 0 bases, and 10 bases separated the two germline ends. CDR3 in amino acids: CASSFGGGSTDTQYF. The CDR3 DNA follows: TGTGCCAGCAGCTTTGGAGGGGGGAGCACAGATACGCAGTATTTT.

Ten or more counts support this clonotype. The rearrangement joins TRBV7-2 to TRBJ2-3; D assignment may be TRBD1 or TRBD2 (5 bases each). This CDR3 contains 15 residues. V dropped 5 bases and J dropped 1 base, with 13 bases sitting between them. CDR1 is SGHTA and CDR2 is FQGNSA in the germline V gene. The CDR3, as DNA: TGTGCCAGCAGCGTCCGGGGCTACGGCACAGATACGCAGTATTTT. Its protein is CASSVRGYGTDTQYF.

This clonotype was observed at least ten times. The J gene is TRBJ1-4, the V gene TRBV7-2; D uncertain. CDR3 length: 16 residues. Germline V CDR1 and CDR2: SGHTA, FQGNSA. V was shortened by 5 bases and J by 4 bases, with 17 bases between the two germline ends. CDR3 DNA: TGTGCCAGCAGCCTAGTGGGCCGCTCTGATAATGAAAAACTGTTTTTT. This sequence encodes CASSLVGRSDNEKLFF.

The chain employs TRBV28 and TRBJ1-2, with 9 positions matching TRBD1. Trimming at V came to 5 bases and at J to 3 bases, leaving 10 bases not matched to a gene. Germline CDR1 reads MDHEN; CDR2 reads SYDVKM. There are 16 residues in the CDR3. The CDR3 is CASSPPGDRVDYGYTF. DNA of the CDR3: TGTGCCAGCAGTCCGCCGGGGGACAGGGTCGACTATGGCTACACCTTC.

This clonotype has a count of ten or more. DNA for the CDR3: TGTGCCAGCAGCTACCTTGGCCCGGGAGGCGAGCAGTACTTC. It encodes CASSYLGPGGEQYF. The chain is built from TRBV7-6 and TRBJ2-7; 7 nucleotides align to TRBD2. Trimming removed 4 bases from V and 6 bases from J; junction bases left unmatched: 9. CDR3 length equals 14 residues. CDR1 and CDR2 (germline): SGHVS, FNYEAQ.

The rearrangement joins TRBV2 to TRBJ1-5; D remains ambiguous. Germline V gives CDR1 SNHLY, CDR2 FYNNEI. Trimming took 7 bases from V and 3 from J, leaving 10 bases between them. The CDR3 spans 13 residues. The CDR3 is CASTGHPNQPQHF. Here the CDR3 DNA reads TGTGCCAGCACTGGGCATCCCAATCAGCCCCAGCATTTT.

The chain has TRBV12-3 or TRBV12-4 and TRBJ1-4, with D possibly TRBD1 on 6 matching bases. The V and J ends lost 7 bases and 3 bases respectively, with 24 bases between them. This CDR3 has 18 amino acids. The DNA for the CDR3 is TGTGCCAGCATTACAGGGAAAGGAGGGGAGCTTCCTAATGAAAAACTGTTTTTT. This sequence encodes CASITGKGGELPNEKLFF.

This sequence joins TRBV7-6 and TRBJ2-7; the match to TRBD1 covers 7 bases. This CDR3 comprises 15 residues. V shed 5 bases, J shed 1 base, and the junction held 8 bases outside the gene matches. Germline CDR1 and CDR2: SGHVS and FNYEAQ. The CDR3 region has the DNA TGTGCCAGCAGCAAAAACCGGGACAGATCCTACGAGCAGTACTTC. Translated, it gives CASSKNRDRSYEQYF.

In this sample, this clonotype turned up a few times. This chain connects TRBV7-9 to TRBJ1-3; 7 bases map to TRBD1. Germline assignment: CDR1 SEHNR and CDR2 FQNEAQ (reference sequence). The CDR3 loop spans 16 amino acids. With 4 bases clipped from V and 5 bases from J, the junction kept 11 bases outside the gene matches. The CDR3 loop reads CASSSVGQSVRNTIYF. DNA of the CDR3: TGTGCCAGCAGCTCCGTGGGACAGTCAGTGAGAAACACCATATATTTT.

CDR3 DNA sequence: TGTGCCAGCAGTCCGCGCGTAGCCAAAAACATTCAGTACTTC. Its protein is CASSPRVAKNIQYF. The chain is built from TRBV12-3 or TRBV12-4 and TRBJ2-4, with D uncertain. This CDR3 has 14 residues. Trimming pared 5 bases from V and 0 bases from J, leaving 8 bases between.

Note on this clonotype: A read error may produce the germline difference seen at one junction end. The CDR3 here is CASSPYRQGLYEQYF. In nucleotides, the CDR3 is TGTGCCAGTAGCCCATATCGACAGGGACTCTACGAGCAGTATTTC. The chain recombines TRBV19 with TRBJ2-7, with a possible D match to TRBD1 (7 bases). There are 15 residues in the CDR3. In germline, CDR1 is LNHDA, CDR2 SQIVND (reference sequence).

DNA of the CDR3: TGTGCCAGCAGTTCCGGGACAGGTCTGTCGAGCAATCAGCCCCAGCATTTT. Its protein product is CASSSGTGLSSNQPQHF. The rearrangement joins TRBV6-5 to TRBJ1-5; 8 nucleotides match TRBD1. J gave up 1 base and V 4 bases, and 9 bases lay outside the gene matches. CDR1 and CDR2 (germline): MNHEY, SVGAGI. The CDR3 is 17 amino acids.

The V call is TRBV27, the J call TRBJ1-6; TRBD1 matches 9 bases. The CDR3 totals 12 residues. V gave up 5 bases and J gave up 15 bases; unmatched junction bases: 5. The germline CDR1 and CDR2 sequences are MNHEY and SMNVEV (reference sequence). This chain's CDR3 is CASSADRGILHF. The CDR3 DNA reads TGTGCCAGCAGTGCGGACAGGGGAATCCTCCACTTT.

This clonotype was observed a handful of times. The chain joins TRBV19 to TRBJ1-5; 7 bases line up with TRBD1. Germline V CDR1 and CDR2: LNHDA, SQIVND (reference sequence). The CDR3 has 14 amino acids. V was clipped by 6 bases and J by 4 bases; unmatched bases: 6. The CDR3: CASRQGNWNQPQHF. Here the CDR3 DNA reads TGTGCCAGTAGACAGGGGAATTGGAATCAGCCCCAGCATTTT.

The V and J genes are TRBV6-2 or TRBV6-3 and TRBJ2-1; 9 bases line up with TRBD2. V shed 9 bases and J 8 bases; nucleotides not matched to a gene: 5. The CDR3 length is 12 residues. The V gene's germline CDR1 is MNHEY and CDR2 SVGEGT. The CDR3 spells CASQRGADEQFF. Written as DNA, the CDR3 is TGTGCCAGTCAGCGGGGGGCTGATGAGCAGTTCTTC.

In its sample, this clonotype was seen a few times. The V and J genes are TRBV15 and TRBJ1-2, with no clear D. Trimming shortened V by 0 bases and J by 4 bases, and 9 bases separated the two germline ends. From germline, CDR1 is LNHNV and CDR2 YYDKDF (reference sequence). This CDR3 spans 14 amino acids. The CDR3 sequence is CATSREGVGYGYTF. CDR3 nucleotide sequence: TGTGCCACCAGCAGAGAAGGAGTTGGCTATGGCTACACCTTC.

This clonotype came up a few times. CDR3: CASSRKNSPLHF. The CDR3 DNA reads as TGTGCCAGCAGCAGGAAAAATTCACCCCTCCACTTT. J is TRBJ1-6 and V is TRBV2; D is uncertain. The CDR3 contains 12 residues. The V gene lost 6 bases and the J gene lost 7 bases, with 7 bases spanning the gap. CDR1 is SNHLY and CDR2 is FYNNEI in the germline V gene. The full variable domain, its missing parts supplied by reference TRBV2 and TRBJ1-6, is EPEVTQTPSHQVTQMGQEVILRCVPISNHLYFYWYRQILGQKVEFLVSFYNNEISEKSEIFDDQFSVERPDGSNFTLKIRSTKLEDSAMYFCASSRKNSPLHFGNGTRLTVT.

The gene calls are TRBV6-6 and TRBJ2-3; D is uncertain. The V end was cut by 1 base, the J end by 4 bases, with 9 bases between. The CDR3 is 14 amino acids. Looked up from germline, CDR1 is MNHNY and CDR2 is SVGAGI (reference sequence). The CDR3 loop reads CASSYFARSDTQYF. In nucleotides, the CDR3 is TGTGCCAGCAGTTACTTCGCCAGATCAGATACGCAGTATTTT.

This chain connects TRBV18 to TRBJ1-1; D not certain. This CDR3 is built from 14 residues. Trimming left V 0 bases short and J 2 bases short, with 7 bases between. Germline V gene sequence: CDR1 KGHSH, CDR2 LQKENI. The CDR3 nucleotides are TGTGCCAGCTCACCACCCGCGGGTAACACTGAAGCTTTCTTT. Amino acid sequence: CASSPPAGNTEAFF.

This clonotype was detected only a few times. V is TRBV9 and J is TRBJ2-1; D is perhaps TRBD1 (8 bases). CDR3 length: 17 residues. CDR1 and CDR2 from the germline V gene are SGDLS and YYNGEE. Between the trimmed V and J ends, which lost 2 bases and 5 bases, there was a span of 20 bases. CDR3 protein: CASSVGQQGGVHNEQFF. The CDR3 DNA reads TGTGCCAGCAGCGTGGGTCAACAGGGGGGGGTCCACAATGAGCAGTTCTTC.

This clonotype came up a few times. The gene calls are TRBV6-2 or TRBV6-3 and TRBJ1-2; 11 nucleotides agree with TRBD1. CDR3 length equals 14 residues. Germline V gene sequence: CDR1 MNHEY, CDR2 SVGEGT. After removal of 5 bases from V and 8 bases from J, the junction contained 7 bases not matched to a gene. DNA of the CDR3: TGTGCCAGCAGTGACCCCGGGACAGGGGGAGGCTACACCTTC. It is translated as CASSDPGTGGGYTF.

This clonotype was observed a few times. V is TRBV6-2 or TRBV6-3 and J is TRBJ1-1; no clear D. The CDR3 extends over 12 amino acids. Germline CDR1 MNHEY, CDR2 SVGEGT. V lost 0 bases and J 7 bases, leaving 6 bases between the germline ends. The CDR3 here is CASSYSHGEAFF. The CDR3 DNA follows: TGTGCCAGCAGTTACTCGCACGGTGAAGCTTTCTTT.

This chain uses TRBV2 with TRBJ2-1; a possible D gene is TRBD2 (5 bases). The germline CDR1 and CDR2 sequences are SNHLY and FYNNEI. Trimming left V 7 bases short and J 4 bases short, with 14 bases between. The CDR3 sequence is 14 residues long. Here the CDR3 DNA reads TGTGCCAGCACCCGGGGTGGTACTTACAATGAGCAGTTCTTC. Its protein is CASTRGGTYNEQFF.

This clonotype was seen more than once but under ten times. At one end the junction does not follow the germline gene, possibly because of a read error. The CDR3 bases are TGTGCTAGCAGCCCCTCGACAGGGTCTGGAAACACCATATATTTT. It encodes CASSPSTGSGNTIYF. This chain links TRBV7-6 with TRBJ1-3; 7 bases are a match to TRBD1. This CDR3 is built from 15 residues. Germline CDR1 and CDR2: SGHVS and FNYEAQ.

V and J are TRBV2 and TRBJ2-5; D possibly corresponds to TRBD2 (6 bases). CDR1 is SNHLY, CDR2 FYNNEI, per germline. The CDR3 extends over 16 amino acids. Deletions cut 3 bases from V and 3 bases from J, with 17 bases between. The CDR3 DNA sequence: TGTGCCAGCAGTGAGAGGGGAGGTAGACAGAAAGAGACCCAGTACTTC. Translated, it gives CASSERGGRQKETQYF.

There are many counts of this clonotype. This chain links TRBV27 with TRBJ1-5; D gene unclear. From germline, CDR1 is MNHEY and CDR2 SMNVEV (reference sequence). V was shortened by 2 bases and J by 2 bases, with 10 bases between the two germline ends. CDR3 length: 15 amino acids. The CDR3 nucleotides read TGTGCCAGCAGTTTAGCCTACGGTGGCAATCAGCCCCAGCATTTT. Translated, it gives CASSLAYGGNQPQHF.

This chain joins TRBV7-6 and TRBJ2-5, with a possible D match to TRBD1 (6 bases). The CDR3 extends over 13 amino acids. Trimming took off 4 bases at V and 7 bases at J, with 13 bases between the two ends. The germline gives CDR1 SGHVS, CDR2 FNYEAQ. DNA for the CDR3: TGTGCCAGCAGCTCGGGACAATCAGGGACCCAGTACTTC. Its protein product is CASSSGQSGTQYF.